The clone carrying this TCR beta chain was seen just once. What it recognizes is unknown. This entry belongs to a study of OX40 agonist ivuxolimab in advanced cancers. Study-level background: Patients were treated with intravenous ivuxolimab, dosed at 0.01 to 10 mg/kg and infused every 2 weeks. Head and neck, renal cell, melanoma or hepatocellular carcinoma were the cancers that dose-escalation patients had.

Study-level results: Among the lowest peripheral clonal expansion occurred in 0.1-3.0 mg/kg partial responders. Relative to CD4+ cells, CD8+ T cells on average had more expanded clones.

The repertoire was sequenced with immunoSEQ multiplex PCR; TCRdb's copy has only in-frame clones and lacks some. Of some 61,000 clones in the sample, about 90% were seen once. The V end lost 1 base, the J end lost 7 bases, and 11 bases lay between the germline ends. This CDR3 comprises 14 residues. Germline V CDR1 and CDR2: KGHSH, LQKENI. This TCR was sampled from an adult with an advanced solid tumor such as melanoma, head and neck, liver or kidney cancer. The chain carries TRBV18 and TRBJ2-1; tentatively, D is TRBD1 or TRBD2 (5 bases each). Source: CD4+ or CD8+ T cells sorted from blood, taken in a trial of the OX40 agonist ivuxolimab. The CDR3 loop is CASSPQGTPNEQFF. CDR3 nucleotide sequence: TGTGCCAGCTCACCACAAGGGACCCCGAATGAGCAGTTCTTC. Together with reference TRBV18 and TRBJ2-1, the CDR3 gives the full variable domain: NAGVMQNPRHLVRRRGQEARLRCSPMKGHSHVYWYRQLPEEGLKFMVYLQKENIIDESGMPKERFSAEFPKEGPSILRIQQVVRGDSAAYFCASSPQGTPNEQFFGPGTRLTVL.